The TCR beta chain under discussion was sequenced for a study of T cells after posttransplantation cyclophosphamide. Points from the study as a whole: Donor CD8+ memory clones often dominated recipient blood repertoires at later times.

Cyclophosphamide on days +3 and +4 followed busulfan-fludarabine conditioning and a marrow graft. The CDR3 is made up of 16 amino acids. Looked up from germline, CDR1 is LNHDA and CDR2 is SQIVND (reference sequence). Points on this clone: Its antigen remains unknown.

Produced via immunoSEQ multiplex PCR; TCRdb's table is partial and in-frame only. The profile shows about 12,000 clones, about 1.9% of them singletons. The material was PBMCs, obtained after allogeneic stem cell transplant with posttransplant cyclophosphamide. This chain uses TRBV19 with TRBJ2-5; 11 bases line up with TRBD1. The end of the DNA fits TRBJ2-7 better, so the J call may be wrong. This TCR came from a male patient aged 30 to 40 who received an allogeneic stem cell transplant from a related donor, was CMV-positive, and had no GVHD. The graft donor may have given rise to some T cells. CDR3 in DNA: TGTGCCAGTAGTAACCCCCCAGGACAGGGGGCTTTCGAGCAGTACTTC. Its translation: CASSNPPGQGAFEQYF.